The text below deals with one T cell receptor (beta chain). It lacks a known antigen. Qualities for individual bases were not recorded, and no much larger clone is one base off. The data belong to a study of CD8 T cells in ankylosing spondylitis (dated by TCRdb to about 2017). At the level of the whole study: To find TCR variants linked to disease, the study profiled T cell receptor beta repertoires in ankylosing spondylitis patients and healthy donors. Peripheral blood was sampled, and synovial fluid was additionally collected from ankylosing spondylitis patients. The whole study cohort included some 100 healthy donors and 25 ankylosing spondylitis patients.

Study-level results and caveats: A CD8+ phenotype was shown by the disease-linked clones, which were found at relatively low frequencies in peripheral blood. Some of the motif variants had been reported before in the synovial fluid and blood of reactive arthritis patients, a finding that suggests common disease-initiation mechanisms. Significant enrichment of the disease-linked clones was reported in matched synovial fluid samples from ankylosing spondylitis patients. A TCR beta motif of several highly homologous amino acid variants appeared characteristic of blood from ankylosing spondylitis patients.

The sequencer listed for this sample is Illumina HiSeq 2500. Quantitative 5'-RACE with molecular barcodes was used to prepare TCR beta libraries. The paper's processing steps were these. To identify disease-linked TCR variants, a new computational method was used, one built on a probabilistic model of VDJ rearrangement. TCRdb reprocessed the public reads (quality trimming at Q25 with fastp, clone calling with MiXCR) and kept in-frame beta chains. Each record represents a unique CDR3 protein, reported with the most common genes and DNA among its rows. TCRdb assigned the V and J calls; the authors' analysis was not used. This sample holds around 250,000 distinct CDR3 sequences; over 15% were observed only once. Roughly a third of the sample lies in the top ten. This TCR derives from a male donor with ankylosing spondylitis or in good health (not recorded which). Sequencing input: blood, either unsorted or a sorted T cell fraction (not recorded which).

The DNA sequence is given as TGTGCCAGCAGTTCCACTGGGACAGGGGGCGACTATGGCTACACCTTC. Translated, this is CASSSTGTGGDYGYTF. The rearrangement joined TRBV12-3 or TRBV12-4 to TRBJ1-2, with 12 bases in between that match TRBD1. V is pruned by 4 bases and J by 3 bases, leaving 6 bases of the junction without a gene match. The CDR3 spans 16 residues, from the cysteine through the phenylalanine. The DNA shown is the 48-base CDR3, in frame from base 1.